The 29 T cell receptor beta chains below were found in one sample sequenced in a study of blood T cell repertoires in COVID-19. The repertoire was sequenced with immunoSEQ multiplex PCR; TCRdb's copy has only in-frame clones and lacks some. Altogether tens of thousands of clones are present, about 90% being singletons, with the ten largest covering 10% to 15%. The specimen was peripheral blood. These receptors were obtained from a human donor with active COVID-19. The donor label of this sample is uncertain.

In nucleotides, the CDR3 is TGTGCCAGCAGCCGTGCCGGGACTAGCGGGTACTGGCGCAGTGCCGAGCAGTACTTC. Amino acid sequence: CASSRAGTSGYWRSAEQYF. This chain connects TRBV11-2 to TRBJ2-7, with 12 bases matching TRBD2. This CDR3 is 19 amino acids long. V lost 5 bases to trimming and J lost 6 bases; unmatched junction nucleotides: 20. Per germline, CDR1 SGHAT and CDR2 FQNNGV.

V and J are TRBV9 and TRBJ2-3, with 9 bases matching TRBD2. The CDR3 loop spans 16 amino acids. V lost 0 bases and J lost 6; bases outside the gene matches: 8. In germline, CDR1 is SGDLS, CDR2 YYNGEE. CDR3 sequence: CASSVGLAGRGDTQYF. For the CDR3, the DNA is TGTGCCAGCAGCGTAGGGCTAGCGGGACGAGGGGATACGCAGTATTTT.

This clone has only one observation. The chain employs TRBV28 and TRBJ1-1; D not certain. V lost 7 bases and J 0 bases, leaving 12 bases between the germline ends. The CDR3 is 14 residues long. Germline loops: CDR1 MDHEN, CDR2 SYDVKM. The CDR3 is CASMGPAMNTEAFF. CDR3 coding DNA: TGTGCCAGCATGGGCCCAGCCATGAACACTGAAGCTTTCTTT.

The chain joins TRBV4-3 to TRBJ2-5, with 8 bases lining up with TRBD2. Germline loops: CDR1 LGHNA, CDR2 YSLEER. The CDR3 totals 16 residues. Unmatched junction bases numbered 10, after V lost 2 bases and J lost 5 bases. The DNA of the CDR3 is TGCGCCAGCAGCCAAAGGGCCGGACTAGCTAGCGAGACCCAGTACTTC. It yields the protein CASSQRAGLASETQYF.

This clone has just one count. This rearrangement joins TRBV7-6 to TRBJ2-3; TRBD1 matches 10 bases. Germline CDR1 is SGHVS and CDR2 is FNYEAQ. This CDR3 has 16 residues. V was clipped by 4 bases and J by 6 bases; unmatched bases: 10. CDR3 protein: CASSSSGQGVWDTQYF. In DNA, the CDR3 is TGTGCCAGCAGCTCGTCCGGACAGGGGGTTTGGGATACGCAGTATTTT.

The V call is TRBV6-5, the J call TRBJ1-4, with 8 positions matching TRBD1. There are 15 residues in the CDR3. The J segment lost 2 bases and the V segment lost 6 bases, leaving 5 bases of the junction unmatched. Per the germline V gene, CDR1 is MNHEY and CDR2 is SVGAGI. The CDR3 DNA sequence: TGTGCCAGCAGGGATACAGGGGGTACTAATGAAAAACTGTTTTTT. As protein: CASRDTGGTNEKLFF.

V gene TRBV5-6 combines with J gene TRBJ1-5; D is unresolved. Germline CDR1 SGHDT, CDR2 YYEEEE. This CDR3 contains 13 residues. The germline V and J ends were trimmed by 7 bases and 6 bases, with 14 bases remaining between them. The CDR3 region has the DNA TGTGCCAGCGGGAGGTTGGGTAGTCAGCCCCAGCATTTT. It translates to CASGRLGSQPQHF.

A single count supports this clone. The chain employs TRBV3-1 (or the pseudogene TRBV3-2) and TRBJ2-7; 10 positions match TRBD1. This CDR3 comprises 14 residues. The V and J ends lost 6 bases and 0 bases, in that order; junction bases with no gene match: 2. The germline gives CDR1 LGHDT, CDR2 YNNKEL (reference sequence). Here the CDR3 DNA reads TGTGCCAGCAGGGGACAGGGGAGCTCCTACGAGCAGTACTTC. Translating gives CASRGQGSSYEQYF.

The V and J genes are TRBV15 and TRBJ1-6, with 7 bases lining up with TRBD1. This CDR3 contains 16 residues. Germline CDR1 and CDR2: LNHNV and YYDKDF (reference sequence). V dropped 3 bases and J dropped 6; count of bases not matched to a gene: 8. The CDR3 sequence is CATSRANRGLNSPLHF. The CDR3, as DNA: TGTGCCACCAGCAGGGCTAACAGGGGACTTAATTCACCCCTCCACTTT.

V and J are TRBV4-3 and TRBJ2-2, with 9 bases identical to TRBD2. V dropped 0 bases and J dropped 6; count of bases not matched to a gene: 5. This CDR3 contains 16 residues. Germline assignment: CDR1 LGHNA and CDR2 YSLEER. The CDR3 bases are TGCGCCAGCAGCCAAGATCCTGCGGGAGGGGCCGGGGAGCTGTTTTTT. Its protein product is CASSQDPAGGAGELFF.

This clone was detected once. The V call is TRBV19, the J call TRBJ2-2, with D possibly TRBD1 on 6 matching bases. V was pared by 5 bases and J by 7 bases, with 11 bases between. The CDR3 spans 13 residues. Germline loops: CDR1 LNHDA, CDR2 SQIVND (reference sequence). CDR3 sequence (DNA): TGTGCCAGTAGTGTACAGGGCAGCGGGGAGCTGTTTTTT. It is translated as CASSVQGSGELFF. Looking up the rest from reference TRBV19 and TRBJ2-2 gives the full variable domain: DGGITQSPKYLFRKEGQNVTLSCEQNLNHDAMYWYRQDPGQGLRLIYYSQIVNDFQKGDIAEGYSVSREKKESFPLTVTSAQKNPTAFYLCASSVQGSGELFFGEGSRLTVL.

The chain uses TRBV7-8 and TRBJ1-1, with D possibly TRBD1 on 6 matching bases. Germline CDR1 reads SGHVS; CDR2 reads FQNEAQ. Trimming removed 5 bases from V and 2 bases from J, with 12 bases in between. The CDR3 is 14 amino acids. The CDR3 coding sequence is TGTGCCAGCAGCCGACAGGACAGTAACACTGAAGCTTTCTTT. Protein: CASSRQDSNTEAFF.

This clone has only a few counts. The chain couples TRBV14 to TRBJ2-1; 7 positions match TRBD2. Looked up from germline, CDR1 is SGHDN and CDR2 is FVKESK. The CDR3 consists of 15 residues. J was trimmed by 8 bases and V by 9 bases; bases with no gene match: 16. CDR3 nucleotide sequence: TGTGCCAGTCGTAGTATGGGGGAGGGCCGCGATGAGCAGTTCTTC. Its translation: CASRSMGEGRDEQFF.

The V call is TRBV5-6, the J call TRBJ2-5; 9 bases are shared with TRBD2. Trimming cost V 0 bases and J 13 bases; bases outside gene matches: 4. The CDR3 is 12 amino acids. The germline gives CDR1 SGHDT, CDR2 YYEEEE. CDR3 residues: CASSLGGTSSYF. CDR3 sequence (DNA): TGTGCCAGCAGCTTGGGGGGGACTAGCTCGTACTTC.

This clone was recorded once. V gene TRBV19 combines with J gene TRBJ2-7; possible D gene TRBD1, 5 bases. CDR3 length: 14 amino acids. Germline lookup yields CDR1 LNHDA and CDR2 SQIVND (reference sequence). Trimming removed 4 bases from V and 3 bases from J, with 13 bases in between. CDR3 DNA sequence: TGTGCCAGTAGTAGTCAGGGCGCGAACTACGAGCAGTACTTC. This sequence encodes CASSSQGANYEQYF.

Only a few counts were recorded for this clone. V is TRBV20-1 and J is TRBJ2-7, with 9 bases that match TRBD1. CDR3 length: 15 amino acids. V gave up 3 bases and J gave up 2 bases; unmatched junction bases: 8. CDR1 is DFQATT and CDR2 is SNEGSKA in the germline V gene (reference sequence). DNA for the CDR3: TGCAGTGCTAGTAAACAACAGGGGGCGGCCTACGAGCAGTACTTC. The encoded protein is CSASKQQGAAYEQYF.

The chain uses TRBV7-2 and TRBJ1-1, with 7 bases aligning to TRBD1. The CDR3 consists of 14 residues. The J segment lost 7 bases and the V segment lost 5 bases, leaving 10 bases of the junction unmatched. Germline-derived CDR1 and CDR2 are SGHTA and FQGNSA. This chain's CDR3 is CASSPRQGSSEAFF. Written as DNA, the CDR3 is TGTGCCAGCAGCCCCCGACAGGGCAGCAGTGAAGCTTTCTTT. The full variable domain, in which reference TRBV7-2 and TRBJ1-1 provide the parts outside the CDR3, is GAGVSQSPSNKVTEKGKDVELRCDPISGHTALYWYRQSLGQGLEFLIYFQGNSAPDKSGLPSDRFSAERTGGSVSTLTIQRTQQEDSAVYLCASSPRQGSSEAFFGQGTRLTVV.

This chain links TRBV5-1 with TRBJ2-1, with TRBD2 as a possible D gene (6 bases). V lost 7 bases and J lost 4, with 21 bases in between. Germline V gene lookup returns CDR1 SGHRS and CDR2 YFSETQ. The CDR3 is made up of 16 amino acids. The CDR3 DNA is TGCGCCAGCGGAGTTGGTGGCCGGGGACTGTACAATGAGCAGTTCTTC. Residues: CASGVGGRGLYNEQFF.

The chain links TRBV7-9 to TRBJ2-3, with TRBD2 matching 10 bases. CDR1 SEHNR and CDR2 FQNEAQ come from the germline V gene (reference sequence). Trimming cost V 5 bases and J 1 base; bases outside gene matches: 9. CDR3 length: 17 amino acids. CDR3 bases: TGTGCCAGCAGCCGGGGGGCTAGCGGGAGCGGCACAGATACGCAGTATTTT. It yields the protein CASSRGASGSGTDTQYF.

The J gene is TRBJ1-3, the V gene TRBV18; 8 nucleotides line up with TRBD1. CDR3 length: 16 amino acids. Germline V gene lookup returns CDR1 KGHSH and CDR2 LQKENI. J lost 0 bases, V lost 6 bases, and 7 bases had no gene match. The CDR3: CASSPGTGDSGNTIYF. The CDR3 nucleotides read TGTGCCAGCTCTCCCGGGACAGGCGACTCTGGAAACACCATATATTTT.

This clone occurred a few times. V and J are TRBV24-1 and TRBJ2-7; D unresolved. Germline loops: CDR1 KGHDR, CDR2 SFDVKD. Trimming pared 3 bases from V and 3 bases from J, leaving 8 bases between. The length of the CDR3 is 13 residues. DNA of the CDR3: TGTGCCACCAGTGATGTACAAAGCTACGAGCAGTACTTC. It translates to CATSDVQSYEQYF.

The V call is TRBV9, the J call TRBJ1-4, with 9 positions matching TRBD1. CDR3 size: 17 residues. V shed 0 bases, J shed 8 bases, and the junction held 11 bases outside the gene matches. The germline CDR1 and CDR2 sequences are SGDLS and YYNGEE. The CDR3 loop is CASSVGVGTGSDEKLFF. The CDR3 DNA follows: TGTGCCAGCAGCGTAGGGGTAGGGACAGGGTCGGACGAAAAACTGTTTTTT. Filled out from reference TRBV9 and TRBJ1-4, the complete variable domain reads DSGVTQTPKHLITATGQRVTLRCSPRSGDLSVYWYQQSLDQGLQFLIQYYNGEERAKGNILERFSAQQFPDLHSELNLSSLELGDSALYFCASSVGVGTGSDEKLFFGSGTQLSVL.

This clone appeared once. J is TRBJ1-1 and V is TRBV5-4; D may be TRBD1 (5 bases). This CDR3 is 15 amino acids long. The germline V gene encodes CDR1 SGHNT and CDR2 YYREEE (reference sequence). Trimming took 4 bases from V and 3 from J, leaving 16 bases between them. The CDR3, as DNA: TGTGCCAGCAGCAGCTCAGGCAGGGTTGACACTGAAGCTTTCTTT. It translates to CASSSSGRVDTEAFF.

This clone has only one observation. V is TRBV29-1 and J is TRBJ2-5; 8 positions agree with TRBD1. Germline lookup yields CDR1 SQVTM and CDR2 ANQGSEA. J gave up 2 bases and V 7 bases, and 3 bases lay outside the gene matches. The CDR3 has 12 amino acids. CDR3 amino acids: CSARTGQETQYF. The CDR3 DNA reads TGCAGCGCAAGGACAGGGCAAGAGACCCAGTACTTC.

The chain joins TRBV11-2 to TRBJ2-5; D possibly corresponds to TRBD2 (6 bases). The CDR3 has 14 residues. V shed 2 bases and J shed 5 bases, with 12 bases lying between them. Per germline, CDR1 SGHAT and CDR2 FQNNGV. The CDR3 nucleotides are TGTGCCAGCAGCTTAAAGTTGGAGGGGGAGACCCAGTACTTC. Translating it yields CASSLKLEGETQYF.

This clone was seen only a few times. The chain is built from TRBV3-1 (or the pseudogene TRBV3-2) and TRBJ2-1; D is uncertain. V was shortened by 5 bases and J by 7 bases, with 12 bases between the two germline ends. The CDR3 has 13 amino acids. Germline assignment: CDR1 LGHDT and CDR2 YNNKEL (reference sequence). Written as DNA, the CDR3 is TGTGCCAGCAGCGTCTCCTCTAAGAATGAGCAGTTCTTC. It is translated as CASSVSSKNEQFF.

V is TRBV27 and J is TRBJ2-3; 8 nucleotides align to TRBD1. Germline V gene sequence: CDR1 MNHEY, CDR2 SMNVEV (reference sequence). V shed 6 bases and J 0 bases; nucleotides not matched to a gene: 5. The CDR3 has 15 amino acids. The CDR3 DNA sequence: TGTGCCAGCAGCCGAGACAGGGGAAGCACAGATACGCAGTATTTT. This encodes CASSRDRGSTDTQYF.

J is TRBJ1-3 and V is TRBV28; weak D call: TRBD1 (5 bases). Deletions cut 8 bases from V and 1 base from J, with 9 bases between. Germline V gene lookup returns CDR1 MDHEN and CDR2 SYDVKM. The CDR3 length is 13 residues. The CDR3, as DNA: TGTGCCAGCTACAGACAGTCTGGAAACACCATATATTTT. Residues: CASYRQSGNTIYF.

The chain couples TRBV5-5 to TRBJ1-4; a possible D gene is TRBD1 (5 bases). The CDR3 has 17 residues. Germline V gene sequence: CDR1 SGHKS, CDR2 YYEKEE (reference sequence). The V gene lost 4 bases and the J gene lost 8 bases, with 24 bases spanning the gap. The CDR3 region is CASSPHAGLEGREKLFF. Here the CDR3 DNA reads TGTGCCAGCAGCCCGCATGCAGGGCTAGAAGGAAGGGAAAAACTGTTTTTT.